This T cell receptor beta chain was retrieved from a study of cytomegalovirus exposure and HLA in healthy donors. Both 60 Vbeta primers and 13 Jbeta primers went into the PCR. Clones were read by immunoSEQ multiplex PCR, and TCRdb kept only the in-frame ones, dropping some. The sample records just over 150,000 clones, around three quarters being singletons. Looked up from germline, CDR1 is SQVTM and CDR2 is ANQGSEA. The CDR3 consists of 14 residues. The junction had 9 bases not matched to a gene; V was cut back by 4 bases and J by 6 bases. The source is a man aged 35-49 years in good health and CMV-seropositive. Sequenced: PBMCs. This chain links TRBV29-1 with TRBJ2-7, with 10 nucleotides matching TRBD1. Here the CDR3 DNA reads TGCAGCGTTGTATCCGGGACAGGGGCCCTCGAGCAGTACTTC. This sequence encodes CSVVSGTGALEQYF.